The 31 T cell receptor beta chains in this list originate from one sample, sequenced in a study of type 1 regulatory T cells. TCRdb recomputed calls from the reads with MiXCR, one row per CDR3 protein. The data contain tens of thousands of distinct CDR3 sequences, 60% to 65% of them singletons. Their antigens are not known. The sample comprised cultured non-Tr1 T cells, either the whole culture or a sorted T cell fraction (not recorded which). These receptors originate from a human donor in good health.

The chain carries TRBV15 and TRBJ1-4; D may be TRBD1 (6 bases). Germline CDR1 is LNHNV and CDR2 is YYDKDF (reference sequence). V was trimmed by 3 bases and J by 6 bases, leaving 14 bases between them. This CDR3 region has 15 residues. As DNA, the CDR3 is TGTGCCACCAGCAGTGTCAGGGGTGGCGATGAAAAACTGTTTTTT. Its translation: CATSSVRGGDEKLFF. The full variable domain, rest sourced from reference TRBV15 and TRBJ1-4, is DAMVIQNPRYQVTQFGKPVTLSCSQTLNHNVMYWYQQKSSQAPKLLFHYYDKDFNNEADTPDNFQSRRPNTSFCFLDIRSPGLGDTAMYLCATSSVRGGDEKLFFGSGTQLSVL.

This chain joins TRBV4-2 and TRBJ1-2, with D maybe TRBD1 (5 bases). CDR1 and CDR2 (germline): LGHNA, YNFKEQ. The CDR3 has 16 amino acids. V was trimmed by 0 bases and J by 0 bases, leaving 11 bases between them. The CDR3 DNA reads TGTGCCAGCAGCCAAGAGACGGGGGGTCCTAACTATGGCTACACCTTC. The encoded protein is CASSQETGGPNYGYTF.

This clonotype was counted only a few times. This chain connects TRBV7-2 to TRBJ2-1; D tentatively fits TRBD1 or TRBD2 (5 bases each). This CDR3 is 13 amino acids long. CDR1 is SGHTA and CDR2 is FQGNSA in the germline V gene. The germline V and J ends were trimmed by 2 bases and 15 bases, with 17 bases remaining between them. CDR3 protein: CASSLRTQVGGFF. DNA for the CDR3: TGTGCCAGCAGCTTAAGGACTCAGGTTGGGGGGTTCTTC.

This sequence joins TRBV7-2 and TRBJ2-5; D is uncertain. The CDR3 has 13 residues. Germline lookup yields CDR1 SGHTA and CDR2 FQGNSA. The V end was cut by 5 bases, the J end by 1 base, with 8 bases between. The CDR3 DNA follows: TGTGCCAGCAGCAAACATTCCCAAGAGACCCAGTACTTC. Its protein is CASSKHSQETQYF.

This chain joins TRBV10-2 and TRBJ1-2; 7 bases agree with TRBD1. CDR3 size: 14 residues. The V and J ends lost 7 bases and 4 bases, in that order; junction bases with no gene match: 9. CDR1 is WSHSY and CDR2 is SAAADI in the germline V gene. The CDR3 DNA is TGCGCCAGCAATATAGGACAGGCCGGCTATGGCTACACCTTC. It yields the protein CASNIGQAGYGYTF.

V and J are TRBV29-1 and TRBJ2-7; a weak D match, TRBD1 (5 bases). Per the germline V gene, CDR1 is SQVTM and CDR2 is ANQGSEA. V dropped 5 bases and J dropped 2 bases, with 10 bases sitting between them. This CDR3 has 12 amino acids. CDR3 amino acids: CSVSRGTYEQYF. The CDR3 region has the DNA TGCAGCGTTTCAAGGGGTACCTACGAGCAGTACTTC.

The chain couples TRBV6-1 to TRBJ1-5; D not certain. V lost 0 bases, J lost 0 bases, and 6 bases lay in between. Germline values: CDR1 MNHNS, CDR2 SASEGT. This CDR3 has 15 amino acids. The CDR3 spells CASSEARDSNQPQHF. The DNA for the CDR3 is TGTGCCAGCAGTGAAGCCCGGGATAGCAATCAGCCCCAGCATTTT.

In this sample, this clonotype turned up a few times. The V and J genes are TRBV5-1 and TRBJ1-1; D might be TRBD1 (5 bases). Germline lookup yields CDR1 SGHRS and CDR2 YFSETQ. The CDR3 covers 15 residues. The V end lost 7 bases, the J end lost 3 bases, and 19 bases lay between the germline ends. Here the CDR3 reads CASSPTDGGYTEAFF. CDR3 sequence (DNA): TGCGCCAGCTCCCCCACTGACGGGGGGTACACTGAAGCTTTCTTT.

V and J are TRBV18 and TRBJ1-1; D perhaps matches TRBD1 (5 bases). Trimming stripped 3 bases from V and 4 bases from J, with 18 bases between. This CDR3 spans 16 amino acids. The germline gives CDR1 KGHSH, CDR2 LQKENI. CDR3 residues: CASSPALGSGFTEAFF. DNA for the CDR3: TGTGCCAGCTCACCCGCCCTGGGTTCAGGGTTCACTGAAGCTTTCTTT. The full variable domain, its missing parts supplied by reference TRBV18 and TRBJ1-1, is NAGVMQNPRHLVRRRGQEARLRCSPMKGHSHVYWYRQLPEEGLKFMVYLQKENIIDESGMPKERFSAEFPKEGPSILRIQQVVRGDSAAYFCASSPALGSGFTEAFFGQGTRLTVV.

This clonotype was observed a single time. V is TRBV20-1 and J is TRBJ1-2; D is unclear. Trimming pared 7 bases from V and 7 bases from J, leaving 13 bases between. CDR3 length: 11 residues. Germline V gene data show CDR1 as DFQATT and CDR2 as SNEGSKA (reference sequence). The CDR3 region is CSGSSGSGYTF. The DNA for the CDR3 is TGCAGTGGAAGTAGTGGAAGTGGCTACACCTTC.

The V gene is TRBV7-6, the J gene TRBJ2-3; D ambiguous. V gave up 5 bases and J gave up 4 bases, with 13 bases separating them. There are 14 residues in the CDR3. Germline CDR1 and CDR2: SGHVS and FNYEAQ. CDR3 protein: CASSTAPGADTQYF. In DNA, the CDR3 is TGTGCCAGCAGCACCGCCCCCGGAGCAGATACGCAGTATTTT.

The CDR3 sequence is CASRIQDVNTEAFF. In DNA form, the CDR3 reads TGCGCCAGCAGAATCCAGGACGTGAACACTGAAGCTTTCTTT. This rearrangement joins TRBV5-1 to TRBJ1-1; D gene uncertain. Trimming removed 5 bases from V and 0 bases from J, with 11 bases in between. The germline V gene encodes CDR1 SGHRS and CDR2 YFSETQ. CDR3 length: 14 amino acids.

Only a few counts were recorded for this clonotype. V gene TRBV19 combines with J gene TRBJ1-1; possible D gene TRBD1, 6 bases. Germline CDR1 LNHDA, CDR2 SQIVND (reference sequence). This CDR3 is built from 13 residues. The V and J ends lost 5 bases and 5 bases respectively, with 12 bases between them. This CDR3 reads CASSQVRGTEAFF. CDR3 nucleotides: TGTGCCAGTAGTCAGGTCAGGGGAACTGAAGCTTTCTTT.

Here the CDR3 DNA reads TGCAGTGCTAGAGAAAGCGGCGCCGGGGAGCTGTTTTTT. Protein product: CSARESGAGELFF. The rearrangement links TRBV20-1 to TRBJ2-2; a weak D match, TRBD2 (5 bases). The CDR3 is 13 residues long. Germline CDR1 reads DFQATT; CDR2 reads SNEGSKA (reference sequence). The V end lost 0 bases, the J end lost 6 bases, and 8 bases lay between the germline ends.

This clonotype was counted once. J is TRBJ2-1 and V is TRBV9; 9 nucleotides agree with TRBD2. CDR3 length: 16 amino acids. V was pared by 6 bases and J by 4 bases, with 11 bases of the junction left unmatched. CDR1 and CDR2 from the germline V gene are SGDLS and YYNGEE. The CDR3 DNA follows: TGTGCCAGCATCGTCAGTGGCGGGAGGGGGTACAATGAGCAGTTCTTC. Translation: CASIVSGGRGYNEQFF.

This clonotype has only one observation. The chain has TRBV4-1 and TRBJ2-3, with TRBD2 identical over 12 bases. Losses at the gene ends were 1 base for V and 14 bases for J; bases not matched to a gene: 7. Germline V gene sequence: CDR1 MGHRA, CDR2 YSYEKL. The CDR3 covers 14 residues. CDR3 sequence (DNA): TGCGCCAGCAGCCAAGCCTCTAGCGGGGGGGTTTGGTATTTT. This codes for CASSQASSGGVWYF.

This clonotype showed up just a few times. The chain combines TRBV12-3 or TRBV12-4 with TRBJ1-4; TRBD1 agrees at 7 bases. This CDR3 has 15 amino acids. Trimming at V came to 7 bases and at J to 7 bases, leaving 12 bases not matched to a gene. The CDR3 region has the DNA TGTGCCAGCAACAATCGACAGGGTTATAGTGAAAAACTGTTTTTT. Its translation: CASNNRQGYSEKLFF.

V and J are TRBV4-3 and TRBJ2-3; 12 positions agree with TRBD2. The V segment lost 0 bases and the J segment 11 bases; nucleotides outside the gene matches: 12. CDR3 size: 17 residues. The germline gives CDR1 LGHNA, CDR2 YSLEER. The CDR3 DNA reads TGCGCCAGCAGCCAAGATTCGGCGACTAGCGGGAGAGAGGGGCAGTATTTT. Translated, it gives CASSQDSATSGREGQYF.

CDR3 in amino acids: CASSLGPGSGNTIYF. The CDR3 DNA reads TGTGCCAGCAGTCTCGGACCGGGCTCTGGAAACACCATATATTTT. The chain carries TRBV6-5 and TRBJ1-3; D is unclear. Trimming took 5 bases from V and 0 from J, leaving 11 bases between them. The CDR3 is 15 residues long. Germline loops: CDR1 MNHEY, CDR2 SVGAGI.

This clonotype was recorded only once. Its ends do not fully match the called genes, so a read error is possible. This sequence joins TRBV28 and TRBJ1-1, with TRBD1 matching 7 bases. Germline CDR1 and CDR2: MDHEN and SYDVKM. The CDR3 is made up of 14 amino acids. CDR3 sequence reads: CAISLTGMNTEAFF. In DNA form, the CDR3 reads TGTGCCATCAGTTTGACAGGGATGAACACTGAAGCTTTCTTT.

The chain joins TRBV5-1 to TRBJ2-1; D might be TRBD2 (5 bases). The CDR3 is 17 residues long. Per the germline V gene, CDR1 is SGHRS and CDR2 is YFSETQ. Trimming removed 4 bases at V and 2 bases at J, with 19 bases between. CDR3 nucleotides: TGCGCCAGCAGCCCACTGGGCGGGCGGAGCACCTACAATGAGCAGTTCTTC. This sequence encodes CASSPLGGRSTYNEQFF.

This clonotype occurred once. The genes are TRBV7-3 and TRBJ2-1, with D possibly being TRBD2 (6 bases). There are 14 residues in the CDR3. The V end lost 0 bases, the J end lost 6 bases, and 9 bases lay between the germline ends. Per the germline V gene, CDR1 is SGHTA and CDR2 is FQGTGA. Here the CDR3 reads CASSLTNSGNEQFF. The DNA for the CDR3 is TGTGCCAGCAGCTTAACGAATAGCGGCAATGAGCAGTTCTTC.

V gene TRBV29-1 combines with J gene TRBJ2-7; 10 bases agree with TRBD1. V lost 4 bases and J lost 5; bases outside the gene matches: 2. The CDR3 covers 12 residues. Germline-derived CDR1 and CDR2 are SQVTM and ANQGSEA. CDR3 nucleotides: TGCAGCGTTGGACAGGGGGCGAACGAGCAGTACTTC. Its translation is CSVGQGANEQYF.

The chain is built from TRBV12-3 or TRBV12-4 and TRBJ1-5; possibly TRBD1 for D (6 bases). Trimming removed 6 bases from V and 4 bases from J, with 10 bases in between. This CDR3 has 13 amino acids. The CDR3 DNA follows: TGTGCCAGCAGCTACGGACAGAATCAGCCCCAGCATTTT. Translating gives CASSYGQNQPQHF.

The chain employs TRBV12-3 or TRBV12-4 and TRBJ1-5; D gene ambiguous. Trimming cost V 4 bases and J 3 bases, with 10 bases left between them. CDR3 length: 14 amino acids. CDR3 in amino acids: CASSSGPNNQPQHF. In nucleotides, the CDR3 is TGTGCCAGCAGTTCCGGGCCGAACAATCAGCCCCAGCATTTT.

The CDR3: CATSRDRLGYEQFF. The DNA of the CDR3 is TGTGCCACCAGCAGAGACAGGCTAGGATATGAGCAGTTCTTC. The chain joins TRBV15 to TRBJ2-1; no reliable D call. This CDR3 is built from 14 residues. The V and J ends lost 0 bases and 8 bases respectively, with 11 bases between them. Germline CDR1 LNHNV, CDR2 YYDKDF (reference sequence).

As for this clonotype: The germline gene is not matched at one end of the junction; a read error may be the cause. The chain recombines TRBV5-1 with TRBJ2-5, with a weak D call TRBD1 (6 bases). The CDR3 has 14 residues. Germline CDR1 reads SGHRS; CDR2 reads YFSETQ. CDR3 sequence reads: CASSLVAGEEAQYF. The CDR3 DNA reads TGCGCCAGCAGCTTGGTGGCAGGGGAAGAGGCCCAGTACTTC.

The J gene is TRBJ2-7, the V gene TRBV7-9; 9 bases are a match to TRBD2. The CDR3 loop spans 15 amino acids. Germline CDR1 reads SEHNR; CDR2 reads FQNEAQ (reference sequence). The J segment lost 5 bases and the V segment lost 3 bases, leaving 8 bases of the junction unmatched. CDR3 nucleotide sequence: TGTGCCAGCAGCTTCAGCGGGAGGTGGATCGACGAGCAGTACTTC. Amino acid sequence: CASSFSGRWIDEQYF.

The V gene is TRBV5-1, the J gene TRBJ2-2; 8 nucleotides line up with TRBD1. V lost 6 bases, J lost 5 bases, and 9 bases stayed unmatched. The CDR3 length is 15 residues. Germline CDR1 reads SGHRS; CDR2 reads YFSETQ. The CDR3 spells CASTLGTGGTGELFF. The DNA for the CDR3 is TGCGCCAGCACCCTAGGAACAGGGGGGACCGGGGAGCTGTTTTTT.

This CDR3 is CASSLRRAGEQYF. CDR3 DNA sequence: TGTGCCAGCAGCCTTCGGCGGGCGGGGGAGCAGTACTTC. This chain connects TRBV4-2 to TRBJ2-7, with a tentative D call TRBD2 (6 bases). This CDR3 has 13 residues. Germline loops: CDR1 LGHNA, CDR2 YNFKEQ. Trimming removed 4 bases at V and 7 bases at J, with 14 bases between.

This clonotype showed up many times. This chain links TRBV4-2 with TRBJ2-2, with 7 bases identical to TRBD2. The CDR3 runs to 16 residues. Germline-derived CDR1 and CDR2 are LGHNA and YNFKEQ. V lost 4 bases, J lost 1 base, and 6 bases stayed unmatched. In nucleotides, the CDR3 is TGTGCCAGCAGCCTAGAGCGGGGACTGAACACCGGGGAGCTGTTTTTT. Translated: CASSLERGLNTGELFF.